The 32 T cell receptor beta chains given below trace back to one sample, sequenced in a study of post-analysis software for immune sequencing data. Whole-study findings and limits: Comparison of patients with controls showed five TRBV segments more frequent in patients, TRBV5-6, TRBV5-1 and TRBV20-1 among them.

These TCRs' antigens remain unknown. Unique molecular identifiers tagged the TCR beta cDNA libraries. TCRdb ran MiXCR on the PCR reads and lists one entry per CDR3 protein. This table holds 350,000 to 500,000 distinct CDR3 sequences, 35% to 45% found once. The material sequenced was blood. The receptors originated from a girl aged 2 to 9 with multiple sclerosis.

The chain recombines TRBV28 with TRBJ2-7; 9 bases fit TRBD1. Germline loops: CDR1 MDHEN, CDR2 SYDVKM. V gave up 6 bases and J gave up 2 bases; unmatched junction bases: 5. The CDR3 has 14 amino acids. CDR3 nucleotides: TGTGCCAGCAGGGGACAGGGTAAAGCCTACGAGCAGTACTTC. Encoded protein: CASRGQGKAYEQYF.

The chain joins TRBV15 to TRBJ2-1, with D hard to call. The CDR3 contains 12 residues. CDR1 and CDR2 from the germline V gene are LNHNV and YYDKDF (reference sequence). Trimming left V 5 bases short and J 6 bases short, with 8 bases between. The CDR3 here is CATSPPLNEQFF. The CDR3 DNA reads as TGTGCCACCAGCCCCCCCCTCAATGAGCAGTTCTTC.

This clonotype has a handful of counts. This chain uses TRBV5-1 with TRBJ2-7, with D tentatively TRBD1 or TRBD2 (6 bases each). The CDR3 has 14 amino acids. Germline V gene data show CDR1 as SGHRS and CDR2 as YFSETQ. The V gene lost 4 bases and the J gene lost 2 bases, with 13 bases spanning the gap. The DNA for the CDR3 is TGCGCCAGCAGCCCGGGTGGGGGGCCCTACGAGCAGTACTTC. Protein: CASSPGGGPYEQYF.

This clonotype occurred a few times. This chain joins TRBV20-1 and TRBJ2-7, with no clear D. CDR1 and CDR2 from the germline V gene are DFQATT and SNEGSKA (reference sequence). The ends were cut back, 0 bases at V and 0 bases at J, with 9 bases in the middle. This CDR3 spans 14 amino acids. CDR3 protein: CSARDIRSSYEQYF. CDR3 in DNA: TGCAGTGCTAGAGACATCCGGAGCTCCTACGAGCAGTACTTC.

This clonotype was seen only a few times. The gene calls are TRBV3-1 and TRBJ2-1; 9 bases match TRBD2. This CDR3 is 16 amino acids long. Germline V gene lookup returns CDR1 LGHDT and CDR2 YNNKEL (reference sequence). The trim removed 3 bases at V and 0 bases at J, leaving 3 bases unmatched. CDR3 DNA sequence: TGTGCCAGCAGCCACTTTAGCGGGGGCTCCTACAATGAGCAGTTCTTC. It specifies CASSHFSGGSYNEQFF.

This chain uses TRBV20-1 with TRBJ1-1; D may be TRBD1 (6 bases). Trimming left V 3 bases short and J 0 bases short, with 14 bases between. The V gene's germline CDR1 is DFQATT and CDR2 SNEGSKA (reference sequence). This CDR3 has 15 amino acids. DNA of the CDR3: TGCAGTGCTAGGCCCAGGGGCGTAGTGAACACTGAAGCTTTCTTT. It translates to CSARPRGVVNTEAFF.

This clonotype was recorded once. The chain recombines TRBV11-3 with TRBJ2-1; D is uncertain. Germline lookup yields CDR1 SGHNT and CDR2 YENEEA. This CDR3 region has 13 residues. V lost 3 bases and J lost 10, with 13 bases in between. The CDR3 protein is CASSLTLSREQFF. DNA for the CDR3: TGTGCCAGCAGCTTGACCCTAAGCCGGGAGCAGTTCTTC.

This rearrangement joins TRBV28 to TRBJ1-5, with 7 bases matching TRBD1. In germline, CDR1 is MDHEN, CDR2 SYDVKM. With 7 bases clipped from V and 0 bases from J, the junction kept 6 bases outside the gene matches. This CDR3 has 15 residues. This chain's CDR3 is CASIRTGHSNQPQHF. The CDR3 nucleotides read TGTGCCAGCATCCGGACAGGTCATAGCAATCAGCCCCAGCATTTT.

The rearrangement joins TRBV12-3 or TRBV12-4 to TRBJ2-1; perhaps TRBD2 as D (5 bases). Trimming removed 6 bases at V and 10 bases at J, with 10 bases between. The CDR3 runs to 11 residues. The CDR3 reads CASRLGPEQFF. The CDR3 region has the DNA TGTGCCAGCAGACTAGGTCCCGAGCAGTTCTTC.

In its sample, this clonotype was seen a few times. V and J are TRBV20-1 and TRBJ2-5, with 8 bases that match TRBD2. J gave up 2 bases and V 4 bases, and 9 bases lay outside the gene matches. This CDR3 comprises 15 residues. Germline CDR1 DFQATT, CDR2 SNEGSKA (reference sequence). The CDR3 sequence is CSAKGLAGRQETQYF. CDR3 coding DNA: TGCAGTGCTAAAGGGTTAGCGGGACGGCAAGAGACCCAGTACTTC.

V and J are TRBV7-2 and TRBJ1-5, with D possibly matching TRBD1 (6 bases). The CDR3 has 15 residues. The germline gives CDR1 SGHTA, CDR2 FQGNSA. The V gene lost 5 bases and the J gene lost 5 bases, with 16 bases spanning the gap. CDR3 bases: TGTGCCAGCAGCCGAGGAGGGGGGGCTCATCAGCCCCAGCATTTT. Its translation is CASSRGGGAHQPQHF.

V is TRBV12-3 or TRBV12-4 and J is TRBJ1-5; tentatively, D is TRBD1 (5 bases). The CDR3 totals 16 residues. V lost 5 bases and J lost 7, with 21 bases in between. CDR3 in amino acids: CASSPWAGLGHQPQHF. As DNA, the CDR3 is TGTGCCAGCAGTCCGTGGGCAGGGTTAGGGCACCAGCCCCAGCATTTT.

The chain combines TRBV3-1 with TRBJ2-3; the D is unclear. The V gene's germline CDR1 is LGHDT and CDR2 YNNKEL (reference sequence). V was pared by 5 bases and J by 3 bases, with 15 bases between. This CDR3 region has 15 residues. The DNA for the CDR3 is TGTGCCAGCAGCGCCCCCACGGACGGAACAGATACGCAGTATTTT. Its translation is CASSAPTDGTDTQYF.

This clonotype was detected only a few times. The chain joins TRBV29-1 to TRBJ2-7; D might be TRBD1 (6 bases). Trimming pared 5 bases from V and 2 bases from J, leaving 13 bases between. Germline CDR1 reads SQVTM; CDR2 reads ANQGSEA. This CDR3 is built from 13 residues. The CDR3 protein is CSVWAGDTYEQYF. Written as DNA, the CDR3 is TGCAGCGTTTGGGCCGGGGACACCTACGAGCAGTACTTC.

The genes are TRBV14 and TRBJ2-5, with 8 positions matching TRBD1. Germline trimming cut 6 bases from V and 3 bases from J; bases unmatched to any gene: 3. Germline V gene data show CDR1 as SGHDN and CDR2 as FVKESK. The CDR3 length is 13 residues. In DNA form, the CDR3 reads TGTGCCAGCAGAAAGACAGGGGAAGAGACCCAGTACTTC. The encoded protein is CASRKTGEETQYF.

This sequence joins TRBV7-8 and TRBJ1-5; possibly TRBD1 for D (5 bases). Trimming stripped 6 bases from V and 6 bases from J, with 15 bases between. The CDR3 loop spans 14 amino acids. Germline loops: CDR1 SGHVS, CDR2 FQNEAQ. The CDR3 DNA reads TGTGCCAGCAGTTCCGGGACGAGGGCTCAGCCCCAGCATTTT. It translates to CASSSGTRAQPQHF.

With regard to this clonotype: It may be a read error: a sequence one base away is much more abundant. Because it lacks the conserved phenylalanine or tryptophan at the end, this CDR3 is likely a read error. The V call is TRBV4-1, the J call TRBJ2-5; 11 bases align to TRBD2. The J segment lost 5 bases and the V segment lost 2 bases, leaving 16 bases of the junction unmatched. Germline V gene data show CDR1 as MGHRA and CDR2 as YSYEKL. The CDR3 sequence is 19 residues long. The CDR3 loop reads CASSQREGISGRARETQYC. In nucleotides, the CDR3 is TGCGCCAGCAGCCAACGGGAAGGGATTAGCGGGAGGGCTCGGGAGACCCAGTACTGC.

A few counts support this clonotype. The rearrangement links TRBV20-1 to TRBJ1-4; no clear D. The CDR3 sequence is 13 residues long. V lost 3 bases and J lost 8, with 13 bases in between. Per the germline V gene, CDR1 is DFQATT and CDR2 is SNEGSKA (reference sequence). The CDR3 region is CSARSILGEKLFF. The CDR3 DNA reads TGCAGTGCTAGGTCCATTCTCGGGGAAAAACTGTTTTTT.

The sample holds a few counts of this clonotype. The rearrangement joins TRBV27 to TRBJ2-3; the D is unclear. V shed 1 base and J shed 6 bases, with 8 bases lying between them. Germline values: CDR1 MNHEY, CDR2 SMNVEV (reference sequence). This CDR3 is built from 13 residues. The CDR3 DNA reads as TGTGCCAGCAGTTTATGGGAAGGGGATACGCAGTATTTT. Its protein is CASSLWEGDTQYF.

The rearrangement uses TRBV27 and TRBJ1-2, with D uncertain. Germline loops: CDR1 MNHEY, CDR2 SMNVEV (reference sequence). V was shortened by 2 bases and J by 3 bases, with 13 bases between the two germline ends. The CDR3 runs 15 residues. CDR3 bases: TGTGCCAGCAGTTTAAGGGCCCGAAGGGACTATGGCTACACCTTC. Its translation: CASSLRARRDYGYTF.

This chain uses TRBV12-3 or TRBV12-4 with TRBJ1-1; TRBD1 matches 8 bases. The CDR3 spans 12 residues. The junction had 4 bases not matched to a gene; V was cut back by 5 bases and J by 8 bases. CDR3 sequence: CASSPGTGEAFF. CDR3 in DNA: TGTGCCAGCAGTCCCGGGACAGGAGAAGCTTTCTTT.

This clonotype has a handful of counts. The rearrangement links TRBV2 to TRBJ1-2, with D hard to call. The germline V and J ends were trimmed by 2 bases and 6 bases, with 10 bases remaining between them. CDR1 is SNHLY, CDR2 FYNNEI, per germline. The CDR3 consists of 13 residues. CDR3 nucleotide sequence: TGTGCCAGCAGTGAATTCCAGTCGGATGGCTACACCTTC. Translation: CASSEFQSDGYTF.

The chain uses TRBV20-1 and TRBJ2-4; D not certain. V was cut by 4 bases and J by 0 bases, with 10 bases left in between. The CDR3 totals 14 residues. Germline CDR1 DFQATT, CDR2 SNEGSKA (reference sequence). Here the CDR3 DNA reads TGCAGTGCTATCGCCACTCTAGCCAAAAACATTCAGTACTTC. This codes for CSAIATLAKNIQYF.

The chain employs TRBV3-1 and TRBJ1-2, with a possible D match to TRBD1 (6 bases). This CDR3 region has 14 residues. The germline V gene has CDR1 LGHDT and CDR2 YNNKEL (reference sequence). Trimming left V 4 bases short and J 9 bases short, with 18 bases between. The CDR3 region is CASSRTGLYLSYTF. The CDR3 DNA sequence: TGTGCCAGCAGCCGAACAGGGCTCTATTTGAGCTACACCTTC.

This clonotype was picked up many times. The chain couples TRBV6-5 to TRBJ2-5; TRBD1 agrees at 10 bases. V was clipped by 0 bases and J by 5 bases; unmatched bases: 9. The germline V gene encodes CDR1 MNHEY and CDR2 SVGAGI. The CDR3 spans 17 residues. DNA for the CDR3: TGTGCCAGCAGTTACTCGACAGGGGGCGCCCCTAGGGAGACCCAGTACTTC. This encodes CASSYSTGGAPRETQYF.

CDR3 sequence reads: CASSPRQVGDTQYF. For the CDR3, the DNA is TGTGCCAGCAGCCCGAGACAGGTTGGAGATACGCAGTATTTT. V is TRBV7-2 and J is TRBJ2-3; the D gene is possibly TRBD1 (6 bases). V lost 5 bases to trimming and J lost 5 bases, with 14 bases between them. CDR1 and CDR2 (germline): SGHTA, FQGNSA. This CDR3 is built from 14 residues. Together with reference TRBV7-2 and TRBJ2-3, the CDR3 gives the full variable domain: GAGVSQSPSNKVTEKGKDVELRCDPISGHTALYWYRQSLGQGLEFLIYFQGNSAPDKSGLPSDRFSAERTGGSVSTLTIQRTQQEDSAVYLCASSPRQVGDTQYFGPGTRLTVL.

The chain has TRBV11-2 and TRBJ2-7; D is possibly TRBD1 (6 bases). CDR1 and CDR2 from the germline V gene are SGHAT and FQNNGV. Trimming pared 4 bases from V and 0 bases from J, leaving 16 bases between. The CDR3 is 16 amino acids. CDR3 in amino acids: CASSSFRGPSSYEQYF. The DNA of the CDR3 is TGTGCCAGCAGCTCGTTCAGGGGCCCTTCCTCCTACGAGCAGTACTTC.

In this sample, this clonotype turned up a few times. J is TRBJ1-2 and V is TRBV11-2, with TRBD1 matching 9 bases. Germline CDR1 is SGHAT and CDR2 is FQNNGV. This CDR3 region has 16 residues. J gave up 1 base and V 4 bases, and 7 bases lay outside the gene matches. The chain's CDR3 is CASSSGTGSHNYGYTF. The CDR3 DNA follows: TGTGCCAGCAGCTCCGGGACAGGGAGCCATAACTATGGCTACACCTTC.

The chain employs TRBV7-3 and TRBJ2-1; unclear D gene. The CDR3 totals 16 residues. Trimming stripped 0 bases from V and 2 bases from J, with 11 bases between. Germline CDR1 reads SGHTA; CDR2 reads FQGTGA. DNA for the CDR3: TGTGCCAGCAGCTTAACGGGCAGGCAAACCTACAATGAGCAGTTCTTC. This sequence encodes CASSLTGRQTYNEQFF.

The chain joins TRBV28 to TRBJ1-1; D is unclear. This CDR3 has 14 residues. Germline V lookup: CDR1 MDHEN, CDR2 SYDVKM. V gave up 3 bases and J gave up 5 bases, with 13 bases separating them. The CDR3 region is CASSFWVEVTEAFF. The CDR3 DNA reads as TGTGCCAGCAGTTTTTGGGTAGAGGTTACTGAAGCTTTCTTT.

Note on this clonotype: The junction differs from germline at one of its ends, possibly a read error. The V and J genes are TRBV10-3 and TRBJ2-1; 7 bases line up with TRBD1. Germline CDR1 is ENHRY and CDR2 is SYGVKD. The CDR3 extends over 18 amino acids. CDR3 coding DNA: TGTGCCAGCAGTTACCCTTCGCAACCGGGGACAGATGACAATGAGCAGTTCTTC. Amino acid sequence: CASSYPSQPGTDDNEQFF.

The gene calls are TRBV27 and TRBJ2-1, with 9 bases fitting TRBD1. Germline trimming cut 3 bases from V and 10 bases from J; bases unmatched to any gene: 7. The CDR3 contains 14 residues. CDR1 is MNHEY, CDR2 SMNVEV, per germline (reference sequence). The CDR3 region is CASSFGGQGYEQFF. CDR3 sequence (DNA): TGTGCCAGCAGTTTTGGGGGACAGGGATACGAGCAGTTCTTC.